The source of this T cell receptor (beta chain) is a study of blood T cells in healthy people across ages. Study-wide findings and caveats: Estimated diversity, derived from one million T cells, was regarded as an underestimate. TCR beta diversity tracked closely with naive T cell percentage. A roughly linear fall in TCR beta diversity per million T cells was seen with increasing age. Relative to aged donors, long-lived donors carried more naive CD4+ cells and displayed higher diversity.

Germline values: CDR1 SGDLS, CDR2 YYNGEE. This CDR3 has 15 residues. The V gene lost 3 bases and the J gene lost 5 bases, with 17 bases spanning the gap. This clonotype came up a few times. The antigen is undetermined. A second PCR of 7 to 11 cycles used a sample-barcoded 5' primer and a J-beta primer mix. Each CDR3 protein gets one entry after TCRdb re-called the 5' RACE reads with MiXCR. This table has 1.5 million to 2 million distinct CDR3 sequences, roughly 30% appearing once. This sequence joins TRBV9 and TRBJ2-5; a weak D match, TRBD2 (6 bases). Sequencing was performed on blood. The receptor was isolated from a woman in her 30s in good health. CDR3 DNA sequence: TGTGCCAGCAGCGCCCGGGACGCACGGGGGGAGACCCAGTACTTC. This encodes CASSARDARGETQYF.